The rows below give T cell receptor beta chains drawn from one sample of a study of patients and donors after allogeneic stem cell transplantation. TCRdb analysed the RT-PCR reads with MiXCR anew, one entry per CDR3 protein. The sample shows some 160,000 distinct CDR3 sequences, about 24% of them seen only once. Sequenced input: blood, either unsorted or a sorted T cell fraction (not recorded which). The receptor source for this set is a human donor who was either an allogeneic HSCT recipient or a stem cell or donor lymphocyte infusion donor (not recorded which). It is not recorded whose cells these are; they may come from a transplant donor. CDR3s leave out the opening cysteine and the closing phenylalanine or tryptophan. Size tells how often a clone was seen (once, few, many) or the class of an expanded clone, and some rows leave it out.

>TRBV20-1|.|TRBJ2-7
SAVVARHEQY
>TRBV20-1|few|TRBJ1-2
SARTGGDGYT
>TRBV10-3|.|TRBJ2-5
AISELGETQY
>TRBV4-1|few|TRBJ2-7
ASSQEIRQGSSYEQY
>TRBV29-1|.|TRBJ2-5
SVHHVRGWETQY
>TRBV7-2|many|TRBJ1-1
ASSRARGTEAF
>TRBV7-7|many|TRBJ1-5
ASSLDRGQPQH
>TRBV5-1|.|TRBJ2-7
ASSLGQVYEQY
>TRBV5-1|.|TRBJ2-5
ASSPGQGVGETQY
>TRBV5-1|many|TRBJ1-1
ASSLLLNTEAF
>TRBV5-4|.|TRBJ2-2
ASSHIRTRTTGELF
>TRBV12-3/TRBV12-4|.|TRBJ2-3
ASRTGTSGKSTDTQY
>TRBV2|.|TRBJ1-5
ASERTRQGQPQH
>TRBV20-1|few|TRBJ1-1
SATTTEAF
>TRBV6-6|many|TRBJ1-4
ASSLGQGSEKLF
>TRBV4-1|.|TRBJ1-6
ASSQVPGWNSNSPLH
>TRBV29-1|few|TRBJ2-7
SVKTTVSYEQY
>TRBV5-5|.|TRBJ1-1
ASSPTDYTGAF
>TRBV20-1|.|TRBJ2-3
SARPSGGGTDTQY
>TRBV5-1|many|TRBJ1-5
ASSDGTDNQPQH
>TRBV7-9|few|TRBJ1-1
ASSPRTGVDTEAF
>TRBV5-8|few|TRBJ2-4
ASSGNRLAKNIQY
>TRBV12-3/TRBV12-4|few|TRBJ2-1
ASSTSGRGNEQF
>TRBV7-9|few|TRBJ1-1
ASSLHQGYTEAF
>TRBV10-3|many|TRBJ1-2
AISEAGRNYGYT
>TRBV6-2/TRBV6-3|few|TRBJ2-1
ASRTSYYNEQF
>TRBV18|.|TRBJ2-7
ASAGQGRRYEQY
>TRBV30|few|TRBJ2-7
AWGTGGDRYEQY
>TRBV15|.|TRBJ2-7
ATSRDLQLHGHEQY
>TRBV10-3|.|TRBJ1-6
AISETASGRRNSPLH